In its sample, the clone carrying this T cell receptor beta chain was seen many times. Its antigen is not known. Trimming removed 0 bases from V and 4 bases from J, with 7 bases in between. This CDR3 comprises 13 residues. The germline CDR1 and CDR2 sequences are SGHKS and YYEKEE (reference sequence). The data derive from a study of early T cells in non-severe SARS-CoV-2 infection. Overall study: Chains were unpaired, as sequencing was done on bulk RNA from unsorted whole blood. Regarding the study as a whole: Missing private and CD4 specificities, VDJdb matching favored anti-spike CD8 responses.

Individual cDNA molecules were tagged with unique molecular identifiers, the study reported. Each CDR3 protein gets one entry after TCRdb re-called the 5' RACE reads with MiXCR. The repertoire has 35,000 to 40,000 distinct CDR3 sequences, roughly 5.3% of them found once; the top ten carry roughly 29%. Sequenced material: whole blood. This TCR came from an adult who was a healthcare worker with PCR-confirmed SARS-CoV-2 infection or an uninfected control (not recorded which). J is TRBJ1-1 and V is TRBV5-5; D ambiguous. CDR3 amino acids: CASSLALPTEAFF. CDR3 coding DNA: TGTGCCAGCAGCTTGGCCTTGCCCACTGAAGCTTTCTTT.